The T cell receptor (beta chain) described here comes from a study of blood T cell repertoires in COVID-19. At the level of the study: Recovery meant two consecutive negative NP/OP PCR tests, professional clearance, or resolved symptoms.

Donors were grouped by their self-reported clinical history. Sequencing used immunoSEQ multiplex PCR; TCRdb keeps in-frame clones, though not all of them. The table records about 210,000 clones, around 87% of them present only once. This clone was recorded only once. CDR3 size: 15 residues. Trimming at V came to 5 bases and at J to 2 bases, leaving 4 bases not matched to a gene. Looked up from germline, CDR1 is SGDLS and CDR2 is YYNGEE. The chain employs TRBV9 and TRBJ2-7; 13 positions match TRBD2. The receptor's source is a man aged 30-40 years in a cohort exposed to, infected with or recovered from COVID-19 (not recorded which). Sequencing was done on a sample of PBMCs or T cells enriched from blood (not recorded which). DNA for the CDR3: TGTGCCAGCAGTCCAGGGACTAGCGGGACCTACGAGCAGTACTTC. This gives the protein CASSPGTSGTYEQYF.